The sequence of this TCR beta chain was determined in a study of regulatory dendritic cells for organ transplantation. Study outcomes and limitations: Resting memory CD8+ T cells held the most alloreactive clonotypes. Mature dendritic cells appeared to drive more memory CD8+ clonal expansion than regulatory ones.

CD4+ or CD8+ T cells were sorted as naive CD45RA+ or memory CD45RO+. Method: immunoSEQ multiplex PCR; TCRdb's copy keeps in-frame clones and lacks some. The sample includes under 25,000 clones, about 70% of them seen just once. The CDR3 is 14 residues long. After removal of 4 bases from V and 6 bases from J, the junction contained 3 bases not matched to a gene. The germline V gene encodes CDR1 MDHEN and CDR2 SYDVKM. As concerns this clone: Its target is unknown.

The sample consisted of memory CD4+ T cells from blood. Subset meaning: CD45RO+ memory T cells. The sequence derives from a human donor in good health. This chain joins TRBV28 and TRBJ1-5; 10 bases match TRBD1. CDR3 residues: CASSSGQGRQPQHF. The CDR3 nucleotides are TGTGCCAGCAGTTCGGGACAGGGGCGTCAGCCCCAGCATTTT.